This T cell receptor beta chain came from a study of control samples from healthy donors and cancer patients. This CDR3 is 16 amino acids long. Repertoires were generated with immunoSEQ multiplex PCR, while TCRdb's copy carries only in-frame clones and drops some. The table records 40,000 or so clones, around 83% of them present only once. This clone turned up a few times. What was sequenced was PBMCs. The rearrangement links TRBV21-1 to TRBJ2-7; the table's D call, TRBD2, has no DNA check behind it. TRBV21-1 is an annotated pseudogene. This clonotype originated in a woman aged 55-70 years with lung cancer. The CDR3 DNA follows: TGTGCCAGCAGCCCTATGGTTGGCAGCCCTTCGGGCGAGCAGTACTTC. As protein: CASSPMVGSPSGEQYF.